Listed below are T cell receptor beta chains from one sample, sequenced in a study of shared clonotypes between healthy human individuals. Libraries were prepared by immunoSEQ multiplex PCR; TCRdb keeps only in-frame clonotypes and omits some of them. The sample yields roughly 1.4 million clones, approximately 98.5% seen once. Sequencing was carried out using naive CD4+ T cells sorted from blood. Source of these receptors: a man aged 25 to 40 in good health. CDR3s include the opening cysteine and the closing phenylalanine or tryptophan. The D gene is left open where the match is weak.

v_gene	j_gene	d_gene	CDR3nt	CDR3aa
TRBV5-1	TRBJ2-7	TRBD1	TGCGCCAGCAGCCCAGAAGCTAAGACAGGGTCCTACGAGCAGTACTTC	CASSPEAKTGSYEQYF
TRBV4-3	TRBJ2-7	-	TGCGCCAGCAGCCAGCAGGCAACACGGAGATCCTCCTACGAGCAGTACTTC	CASSQQATRRSSYEQYF
TRBV5-4	TRBJ2-1	-	TGTGCCAGCAGCCCCCCCAACGACAATGAGCAGTTCTTC	CASSPPNDNEQFF
TRBV9	TRBJ2-7	-	TGTGCCAGCAGCGTAGATCAGGCCTCCTACGAGCAGTACTTC	CASSVDQASYEQYF
TRBV10-1	TRBJ2-1	TRBD2	TGCGCCAGCAGTGTGGGGACTAGCGGGTACAATGAGCAGTTCTTC	CASSVGTSGYNEQFF
TRBV5-4	TRBJ2-3	-	TGTGCCAGCTTTTCCCGAACAGGGTCCCCTGAGACAGATACGCAGTATTTT	CASFSRTGSPETDTQYF
TRBV10-1	TRBJ2-7	TRBD1	TGCGCCAGCAGTGAGTCGGGACAGGCCCGACCACAGTACTTC	CASSESGQARPQYF
TRBV7-8	TRBJ2-7	TRBD1	TGTGCCAGCAGCTTATGGGGACAGCGAGGAACCGAGCAGTACTTC	CASSLWGQRGTEQYF
TRBV28	TRBJ1-5	-	TGTGCCAGCAGTTTAGTTCCCAGATATAGCAATCAGCCCCAGCATTTT	CASSLVPRYSNQPQHF
TRBV7-6	TRBJ2-2	TRBD1	TGTGCCAGCAGCCGGTTGACAGGGGGCGCGGGGACCGGGGAGCTGTTTTTT	CASSRLTGGAGTGELFF
TRBV7-9	TRBJ2-5	TRBD2	TGTGCCAGCAGCACCGGGGTAGCGGGAGGGGCCCAAGAGACCCAGTACTTC	CASSTGVAGGAQETQYF
TRBV7-3	TRBJ1-5	-	TGTGCCAGCAGCTTAAATTCTAATCAGCCCCAGCATTTT	CASSLNSNQPQHF
TRBV14	TRBJ1-2	-	TGTGCCAGCAGCCAAGATGCACGAAGTGGCTACACCTTC	CASSQDARSGYTF
TRBV10-3	TRBJ2-3	TRBD2	TGTGCCATCAGTTTCCTCTGGACTAGCGGGAGGACTAGCACAGATACGCAGTATTTT	CAISFLWTSGRTSTDTQYF
TRBV30	TRBJ1-4	-	TGTGCCTGGAGTCGGGGCACAGGGAAATGGATTGAAAAACTGTTTTTT	CAWSRGTGKWIEKLFF
TRBV5-1	TRBJ2-7	-	TGCGCCAGCAGCTTTTCGGTCAGCTCCTACGAGCAGTACTTC	CASSFSVSSYEQYF
TRBV6-6	TRBJ2-7	TRBD1	TGTGCCAGCAGCCCGGGACAGCCCTACGAGCAGTACTTC	CASSPGQPYEQYF
TRBV4-3	TRBJ2-1	-	TGCGCCAGCAGCCAAGATGGCAGGCGTTACAATGAGCAGTTCTTC	CASSQDGRRYNEQFF
TRBV19	TRBJ2-7	-	TGTGCCAGCGGGGACGGCTACGAGCAGTACTTC	CASGDGYEQYF
TRBV9	TRBJ2-3	-	TGTGCCAGCAGCGAGACAGTCACAGATACGCAGTATTTT	CASSETVTDTQYF
TRBV18	TRBJ1-1	-	TGTGCCAGCTCACCTATAAGTCGGACTCTTCAATCTGAAGCTTTCTTT	CASSPISRTLQSEAFF
TRBV5-4	TRBJ2-7	TRBD2	TGTGCCAGCAGCTTGGAACTAGCGGGACCGTACGAGCAGTACTTC	CASSLELAGPYEQYF
TRBV19	TRBJ2-7	-	TGTGCCAGTAGTGTCTCTAGCGCAAGACGACTTTACGAGCAGTACTTC	CASSVSSARRLYEQYF